These T cell receptor beta chains were read from a single sample in a study of blood T cell repertoires in COVID-19. Profiled with immunoSEQ multiplex PCR; TCRdb holds only in-frame clones, not every one. The table has under 300,000 clones, around four fifths seen once; the top ten hold approximately 4%. The sequenced material came from peripheral blood. These receptors all come from a woman in her forties with active or convalescent COVID-19. The CDR3 runs from the conserved cysteine through the conserved F or W. The D gene is left open where the match is weak. Clone size is shown for a subset of rows, as once, few, many or a class of expanded clone.

v_gene: TRBV7-2
abundance: few
j_gene: TRBJ1-2
d_gene: TRBD1
CDR3aa: CASSLNDYRQGDGYTF
CDR3nt: TGTGCCAGCAGCTTAAATGACTACCGACAGGGGGATGGCTACACCTTC

v_gene: TRBV20-1
abundance: .
j_gene: TRBJ1-2
d_gene: .
CDR3aa: CSAGGSGGYTF
CDR3nt: TGCAGTGCTGGGGGGAGTGGTGGCTACACCTTC

v_gene: TRBV6-1
abundance: .
j_gene: TRBJ1-3
d_gene: .
CDR3aa: CASSGIFGSYSGNTIYF
CDR3nt: TGTGCCAGCAGTGGCATTTTCGGGTCGTACTCTGGAAACACCATATATTTT

v_gene: TRBV6-1
abundance: .
j_gene: TRBJ2-7
d_gene: .
CDR3aa: CASSVAYRAELGEQYF
CDR3nt: TGTGCCAGCAGTGTTGCCTACAGGGCTGAATTGGGCGAGCAGTACTTC

v_gene: TRBV5-1
abundance: .
j_gene: TRBJ2-1
d_gene: TRBD2
CDR3aa: CASSPGLAENNEQFF
CDR3nt: TGCGCCAGCTCCCCGGGACTAGCGGAGAACAATGAGCAGTTCTTC

v_gene: TRBV11-2
abundance: few
j_gene: TRBJ1-6
d_gene: .
CDR3aa: CASSLIGGDSPLHF
CDR3nt: TGTGCCAGCAGCTTGATCGGGGGGGACTCACCCCTCCACTTT

v_gene: TRBV5-1
abundance: .
j_gene: TRBJ2-1
d_gene: TRBD2
CDR3aa: CASSLKPGLAYNEQFF
CDR3nt: TGCGCCAGCAGCTTGAAACCGGGACTAGCGTACAATGAGCAGTTCTTC

v_gene: TRBV7-6
abundance: .
j_gene: TRBJ1-6
d_gene: .
CDR3aa: CASSLSHSDNSPLHF
CDR3nt: TGTGCCAGCAGCTTGTCCCACTCTGATAATTCACCCCTCCACTTT

v_gene: TRBV2
abundance: few
j_gene: TRBJ1-2
d_gene: .
CDR3aa: CASTQTHSNYGYTF
CDR3nt: TGTGCCAGCACCCAGACACACTCTAACTATGGCTACACCTTC

v_gene: TRBV5-1
abundance: .
j_gene: TRBJ2-1
d_gene: .
CDR3aa: CASSRGNEQFF
CDR3nt: TGCGCCAGCAGCAGGGGCAATGAGCAGTTCTTC

v_gene: TRBV7-9
abundance: .
j_gene: TRBJ1-4
d_gene: TRBD1
CDR3aa: CASSTLPGQGTTNEKLFF
CDR3nt: TGTGCCAGCAGCACACTCCCGGGACAGGGGACAACTAATGAAAAACTGTTTTTT

v_gene: TRBV13
abundance: .
j_gene: TRBJ2-5
d_gene: TRBD2
CDR3aa: CASSPRGSGGIETQYF
CDR3nt: TGTGCCAGCAGTCCTCGAGGTAGCGGGGGGATCGAGACCCAGTACTTC

v_gene: TRBV7-9
abundance: .
j_gene: TRBJ1-4
d_gene: TRBD1
CDR3aa: CASSLTGGNEKLFF
CDR3nt: TGTGCCAGCAGCCTCACAGGGGGTAATGAAAAACTGTTTTTT

v_gene: TRBV28
abundance: once
j_gene: TRBJ1-1
d_gene: .
CDR3aa: CASSSGTSGNTEAFF
CDR3nt: TGTGCCAGCAGTTCCGGGACATCTGGAAACACTGAAGCTTTCTTT

v_gene: TRBV7-3
abundance: .
j_gene: TRBJ2-2
d_gene: .
CDR3aa: CASSLMGGQTGELFF
CDR3nt: TGTGCCAGCAGCTTAATGGGTGGACAGACCGGGGAGCTGTTTTTT

v_gene: TRBV30
abundance: .
j_gene: TRBJ1-3
d_gene: .
CDR3aa: CAWSQDSGRGNTIYF
CDR3nt: TGTGCCTGGAGTCAGGACTCTGGGAGGGGAAACACCATATATTTT

v_gene: TRBV28
abundance: .
j_gene: TRBJ1-1
d_gene: .
CDR3aa: CASNPMEGRSTEAFF
CDR3nt: TGTGCCAGCAACCCTATGGAGGGGAGGAGCACTGAAGCTTTCTTT

v_gene: TRBV15
abundance: .
j_gene: TRBJ2-3
d_gene: TRBD2
CDR3aa: CATSTQLGLAGTTDTQYF
CDR3nt: TGTGCCACCAGCACCCAATTGGGACTAGCGGGGACCACAGATACGCAGTATTTT

v_gene: TRBV3-1/TRBV3-2
abundance: .
j_gene: TRBJ2-1
d_gene: .
CDR3aa: CASRLRGYNEQFF
CDR3nt: TGTGCCAGCCGCCTTAGGGGGTACAATGAGCAGTTCTTC

v_gene: TRBV25-1
abundance: .
j_gene: TRBJ2-1
d_gene: .
CDR3aa: CASSNHYSQINEQFF
CDR3nt: TGTGCCAGCAGTAACCACTACTCCCAAATCAATGAGCAGTTCTTC

v_gene: TRBV3-1/TRBV3-2
abundance: .
j_gene: TRBJ1-1
d_gene: .
CDR3aa: CASSQGIEAFF
CDR3nt: TGTGCCAGCAGCCAAGGTATTGAAGCTTTCTTT

v_gene: TRBV6-6
abundance: .
j_gene: TRBJ1-2
d_gene: .
CDR3aa: CASSSRQDNYGYTF
CDR3nt: TGTGCCAGCAGTTCAAGACAGGATAACTATGGCTACACCTTC

v_gene: TRBV19
abundance: .
j_gene: TRBJ1-4
d_gene: .
CDR3aa: CASSIGQNNEKLFF
CDR3nt: TGTGCCAGTAGTATAGGACAGAACAATGAAAAACTGTTTTTT

v_gene: TRBV19
abundance: .
j_gene: TRBJ1-5
d_gene: .
CDR3aa: CASSIGLHSNQPQHF
CDR3nt: TGTGCCAGTAGTATCGGACTTCATAGCAATCAGCCCCAGCATTTT

v_gene: TRBV3-1/TRBV3-2
abundance: few
j_gene: TRBJ2-1
d_gene: TRBD1
CDR3aa: CASSHRQGENEQFF
CDR3nt: TGTGCCAGCAGCCATAGACAGGGGGAAAATGAGCAGTTCTTC

v_gene: TRBV18
abundance: .
j_gene: TRBJ1-1
d_gene: TRBD1
CDR3aa: CASSWTGTGVRAEAFF
CDR3nt: TGTGCCAGCTCATGGACCGGGACAGGGGTGAGGGCTGAAGCTTTCTTT

v_gene: TRBV9
abundance: .
j_gene: TRBJ1-2
d_gene: TRBD1
CDR3aa: CASSLGQGMNYGYTF
CDR3nt: TGTGCCAGCAGCTTGGGACAGGGGATGAACTATGGCTACACCTTC

v_gene: TRBV5-1
abundance: .
j_gene: TRBJ1-5
d_gene: .
CDR3aa: CASSISGNSNQPQHF
CDR3nt: TGCGCCAGCAGCATCTCAGGGAATAGCAATCAGCCCCAGCATTTT

v_gene: TRBV29-1
abundance: .
j_gene: TRBJ1-1
d_gene: TRBD1
CDR3aa: CSVKQGGNTEAFF
CDR3nt: TGCAGCGTGAAACAGGGGGGAAACACTGAAGCTTTCTTT

v_gene: TRBV11-2
abundance: .
j_gene: TRBJ2-5
d_gene: TRBD2
CDR3aa: CASSHTSGGQETQYF
CDR3nt: TGTGCCAGCAGCCACACTAGCGGGGGGCAAGAGACCCAGTACTTC

v_gene: TRBV9
abundance: .
j_gene: TRBJ1-1
d_gene: TRBD1
CDR3aa: CASSVGTANTEAFF
CDR3nt: TGTGCCAGCAGCGTCGGGACAGCGAACACTGAAGCTTTCTTT

v_gene: TRBV24-1
abundance: .
j_gene: TRBJ2-7
d_gene: TRBD1
CDR3aa: CATSDPRTGGYEQYF
CDR3nt: TGTGCCACCAGTGATCCTAGGACAGGGGGTTATGAGCAGTACTTC

v_gene: TRBV7-2
abundance: .
j_gene: TRBJ1-1
d_gene: TRBD1
CDR3aa: CASSAGQGGLDTEAFF
CDR3nt: TGTGCCAGCAGCGCAGGTCAGGGGGGTCTAGACACTGAAGCTTTCTTT

v_gene: TRBV7-3
abundance: .
j_gene: TRBJ2-5
d_gene: .
CDR3aa: CASSPRTGEETQYF
CDR3nt: TGTGCCAGCAGTCCTCGGACTGGCGAAGAGACCCAGTACTTC

v_gene: TRBV28
abundance: few
j_gene: TRBJ1-2
d_gene: TRBD1
CDR3aa: CASSLGTGTGVYGYTF
CDR3nt: TGTGCCAGCAGTTTAGGGACAGGAACGGGGGTATATGGCTACACCTTC

v_gene: TRBV4-2
abundance: once
j_gene: TRBJ2-3
d_gene: TRBD2
CDR3aa: CASSQDATSGGDTQYF
CDR3nt: TGTGCCAGCAGCCAAGACGCGACTAGCGGGGGAGATACGCAGTATTTT

v_gene: TRBV2
abundance: .
j_gene: TRBJ1-1
d_gene: .
CDR3aa: CASSPTGNTEAFF
CDR3nt: TGTGCCAGCAGTCCAACAGGTAACACTGAAGCTTTCTTT

v_gene: TRBV10-3
abundance: .
j_gene: TRBJ1-3
d_gene: .
CDR3aa: CAISDPNTIYF
CDR3nt: TGTGCCATCAGTGACCCGAACACCATATATTTT

v_gene: TRBV2
abundance: .
j_gene: TRBJ1-2
d_gene: .
CDR3aa: CASRENTNYGYTF
CDR3nt: TGTGCCAGCAGGGAGAATACTAACTATGGCTACACCTTC

v_gene: TRBV3-1/TRBV3-2
abundance: .
j_gene: TRBJ1-2
d_gene: .
CDR3aa: CASSAGKKGYGYTF
CDR3nt: TGTGCCAGCAGCGCAGGGAAGAAAGGGTATGGCTACACCTTC

v_gene: TRBV14
abundance: once
j_gene: TRBJ2-5
d_gene: .
CDR3aa: CASSALDTRETQYF
CDR3nt: TGTGCCAGCAGCGCCCTCGACACTAGGGAGACCCAGTACTTC

v_gene: TRBV11-2
abundance: .
j_gene: TRBJ2-3
d_gene: TRBD2
CDR3aa: CASASGTRSTDTQYF
CDR3nt: TGTGCCAGCGCAAGCGGGACCCGGAGCACAGATACGCAGTATTTT

v_gene: TRBV11-2
abundance: .
j_gene: TRBJ1-4
d_gene: TRBD1
CDR3aa: CASSLRGTATNEKLFF
CDR3nt: TGTGCCAGCAGCTTAAGGGGGACAGCAACTAATGAAAAACTGTTTTTT

v_gene: TRBV19
abundance: .
j_gene: TRBJ1-4
d_gene: .
CDR3aa: CASMTGGAGEKLFF
CDR3nt: TGTGCCAGTATGACGGGGGGGGCAGGTGAAAAACTGTTTTTT

v_gene: TRBV28
abundance: .
j_gene: TRBJ2-1
d_gene: TRBD2
CDR3aa: CASSSFLTSAEEGEQFF
CDR3nt: TGTGCCAGCAGCTCCTTCCTGACTAGCGCCGAAGAGGGTGAGCAGTTCTTC

v_gene: TRBV11-3
abundance: few
j_gene: TRBJ2-3
d_gene: .
CDR3aa: CASSPGLATSTDTQYF
CDR3nt: TGTGCCAGCAGCCCGGGTCTAGCGACTAGCACAGATACGCAGTATTTT

v_gene: TRBV11-2
abundance: .
j_gene: TRBJ1-2
d_gene: TRBD1
CDR3aa: CASSSDRGRVGGYTF
CDR3nt: TGTGCCAGCAGCTCCGACAGGGGACGGGTTGGTGGCTACACCTTC

v_gene: TRBV7-9
abundance: .
j_gene: TRBJ2-1
d_gene: TRBD2
CDR3aa: CASSSRLAGVNEQFF
CDR3nt: TGTGCCAGCAGCTCAAGACTAGCGGGGGTCAATGAGCAGTTCTTC

v_gene: TRBV7-2
abundance: .
j_gene: TRBJ2-3
d_gene: TRBD2
CDR3aa: CASRRTSGGSTDTQYF
CDR3nt: TGTGCCAGCAGGAGGACTAGCGGGGGGAGCACAGATACGCAGTATTTT

v_gene: TRBV24-1
abundance: .
j_gene: TRBJ1-1
d_gene: .
CDR3aa: CATSDSGSGDTEAFF
CDR3nt: TGTGCCACCAGTGATAGTGGCTCAGGGGACACTGAAGCTTTCTTT

v_gene: TRBV5-1
abundance: .
j_gene: TRBJ2-3
d_gene: TRBD2
CDR3aa: CASSSPGLADHTQYF
CDR3nt: TGCGCCAGCAGCTCGCCGGGACTAGCAGACCATACGCAGTATTTT